This passage covers 25 T cell receptor beta chains from one sample sequenced in a study of beta chain features in type 1 diabetes. Study outcomes and limitations: Type 1 diabetes patients showed a moderate but significant shortening of TCRB CDR3s in all four CD4+ subsets.

For these TCRs, the target antigens are not known. TCRB transcripts that were expressed got sequenced, as all of the isolated RNA had been reverse transcribed. TCRdb's table, derived via immunoSEQ multiplex PCR, lists solely in-frame clones and lacks some. The data contain 150,000 to 200,000 clones, roughly 8% of them singletons. Input material: central memory CD4+ T cells from blood. The receptors derive from a woman aged 18-29 years with type 1 diabetes.

This clone was detected only a few times. This chain uses TRBV6-4 with TRBJ2-7; D is perhaps TRBD2 (7 bases). The CDR3 loop spans 14 amino acids. Germline V gives CDR1 MRHNA, CDR2 SNTAGT. The V end lost 10 bases, the J end lost 3 bases, and 19 bases lay between the germline ends. The CDR3 reads CATHPSGGGYEQYF. The CDR3 region has the DNA TGTGCCACTCACCCTTCGGGGGGCGGCTACGAGCAGTACTTC.

In this sample, this clone turned up a few times. The sample holds other DNA sequences that translate to the same CDR3. The chain links TRBV18 to TRBJ2-7; no firm D call. From germline, CDR1 is KGHSH and CDR2 LQKENI. Trimming left V 6 bases short and J 0 bases short, with 6 bases between. The CDR3 is 12 residues long. In DNA, the CDR3 is TGTGCCAGCTCCCCGAGCTCCTACGAGCAGTACTTC. Protein sequence: CASSPSSYEQYF. The whole variable domain, remainder taken from reference TRBV18 and TRBJ2-7, is NAGVMQNPRHLVRRRGQEARLRCSPMKGHSHVYWYRQLPEEGLKFMVYLQKENIIDESGMPKERFSAEFPKEGPSILRIQQVVRGDSAAYFCASSPSSYEQYFGPGTRLTVT.

The table lists this clone with many counts. The chain has TRBV9 and TRBJ2-5, with a possible D match to TRBD2 (6 bases). V dropped 3 bases and J dropped 1 base, with 7 bases sitting between them. CDR1 and CDR2 (germline): SGDLS, YYNGEE. This CDR3 contains 13 residues. The CDR3 DNA reads as TGTGCCAGCAGCGGGGACTTCCAAGAGACCCAGTACTTC. Its translation is CASSGDFQETQYF.

This clone was seen only a few times. This chain connects TRBV15 to TRBJ2-3, with 12 bases identical to TRBD2. Germline assignment: CDR1 LNHNV and CDR2 YYDKDF (reference sequence). J gave up 7 bases and V 7 bases, and 9 bases lay outside the gene matches. This CDR3 region has 15 residues. The CDR3 DNA sequence: TGTGCCACCACCGATACTAGCGGGGGGAGGAATACGCAGTATTTT. It specifies CATTDTSGGRNTQYF.

This clone was counted a few times. The chain is built from TRBV30 and TRBJ2-1; 9 bases match TRBD2. Looked up from germline, CDR1 is GTSNPN and CDR2 is SVGIG (reference sequence). The CDR3 has 15 amino acids. J lost 4 bases, V lost 4 bases, and 8 bases had no gene match. The CDR3 spells CAWTPRTSVYNEQFF. DNA of the CDR3: TGTGCCTGGACCCCCAGGACTAGCGTTTACAATGAGCAGTTCTTC.

J is TRBJ2-7 and V is TRBV19; D is ambiguous. V lost 3 bases to trimming and J lost 1 base, with 7 bases between them. CDR3 size: 13 residues. The V gene's germline CDR1 is LNHDA and CDR2 SQIVND (reference sequence). The chain's CDR3 is CASSIGQSYEQYF. CDR3 nucleotide sequence: TGTGCCAGTAGTATTGGTCAGTCCTACGAGCAGTACTTC.

The chain carries TRBV21-1 and TRBJ1-5; the table's TRBD1 call for D was not verified on the DNA. TRBV21-1 is classified as a pseudogene. This CDR3 has 14 amino acids. DNA of the CDR3: TGTGCCAGCAGGGAACAGGGGTGCAATCAGCCCCAGCATTTT. This translates into CASREQGCNQPQHF.

The V call is TRBV11-2, the J call TRBJ2-1; D is perhaps TRBD1 (6 bases). From germline, CDR1 is SGHAT and CDR2 FQNNGV. This CDR3 is built from 15 residues. V was shortened by 0 bases and J by 10 bases, with 16 bases between the two germline ends. The DNA for the CDR3 is TGTGCCAGCAGCTTAGATCCCGCTCGGACAGCCGAGCAGTTCTTC. Protein sequence: CASSLDPARTAEQFF.

This clone showed up just a few times. The chain links TRBV9 to TRBJ2-5; TRBD1 is a possible D gene (6 bases). Germline V gene lookup returns CDR1 SGDLS and CDR2 YYNGEE. Trimming left V 0 bases short and J 1 base short, with 7 bases between. The CDR3 is made up of 14 amino acids. CDR3 bases: TGTGCCAGCAGCGTAGGACAGGTCCAAGAGACCCAGTACTTC. Protein sequence: CASSVGQVQETQYF.

The chain employs TRBV11-3 and TRBJ2-4, with 7 bases aligning to TRBD1. The CDR3 totals 12 residues. Germline V gives CDR1 SGHNT, CDR2 YENEEA. Losses at the gene ends were 1 base for V and 11 bases for J; bases not matched to a gene: 2. CDR3 residues: CASSLAGQFQYF. The CDR3 DNA follows: TGTGCCAGCAGCTTAGCGGGACAGTTTCAGTACTTC.

This clone was detected a few times. The rearrangement uses TRBV29-1 and TRBJ2-5; D possibly corresponds to TRBD1 (6 bases). The CDR3 sequence is 12 residues long. Germline values: CDR1 SQVTM, CDR2 ANQGSEA. V lost 3 bases, J lost 5 bases, and 10 bases lay in between. In nucleotides, the CDR3 is TGCAGCGTTGATGGGGGCCGGGAGACCCAGTACTTC. As protein: CSVDGGRETQYF. Full variable domain (rest looked up from reference TRBV29-1 and TRBJ2-5): SAVISQKPSRDICQRGTSLTIQCQVDSQVTMMFWYRQQPGQSLTLIATANQGSEATYESGFVIDKFPISRPNLTFSTLTVSNMSPEDSSIYLCSVDGGRETQYFGPGTRLLVL.

The chain recombines TRBV7-9 with TRBJ1-6, with D tentatively TRBD1 (5 bases). V lost 1 base and J 14 bases, leaving 12 bases between the germline ends. Germline V gene data show CDR1 as SEHNR and CDR2 as FQNEAQ (reference sequence). This CDR3 is built from 13 residues. The DNA for the CDR3 is TGTGCCAGCAGCTTAGAAGGGGCCAGGGCCCTCCACTTT. The encoded protein is CASSLEGARALHF.

This clone was observed a few times. The chain recombines TRBV6-6 with TRBJ2-7; a possible D gene is TRBD1 (5 bases). The CDR3 consists of 14 residues. Trimming removed 0 bases from V and 5 bases from J, with 11 bases in between. The V gene's germline CDR1 is MNHNY and CDR2 SVGAGI (reference sequence). The CDR3 DNA reads as TGTGCCAGCAGTTACTCGGCAGGGTTCCACGAGCAGTACTTC. It yields the protein CASSYSAGFHEQYF.

This clone has a count of ten or more. The chain uses TRBV15 and TRBJ2-7; D call uncertain. Germline V gene data show CDR1 as LNHNV and CDR2 as YYDKDF (reference sequence). The CDR3 loop spans 14 amino acids. Trimming removed 1 base from V and 2 bases from J, with 9 bases in between. CDR3 residues: CATSRGGRTYEQYF. As DNA, the CDR3 is TGTGCCACCAGCAGAGGAGGCCGTACCTACGAGCAGTACTTC.

There are a few counts of this clone. V usage is TRBV2 and J usage is TRBJ2-5; TRBD2 is a possible D gene (6 bases). V lost 6 bases, J lost 2 bases, and 7 bases lay in between. There are 12 residues in the CDR3. Germline V CDR1 and CDR2: SNHLY, FYNNEI. The DNA for the CDR3 is TGTGCCAGCAGCGGACTACAAGAGACCCAGTACTTC. Translation gives CASSGLQETQYF.

This chain joins TRBV4-3 and TRBJ1-1, with a weak D call TRBD1 (5 bases). The CDR3 is 15 amino acids. Trimming left V 3 bases short and J 5 bases short, with 16 bases between. The V gene's germline CDR1 is LGHNA and CDR2 YSLEER. The CDR3 loop is CASSQDVAGGTEAFF. The CDR3, as DNA: TGCGCCAGCAGCCAGGACGTCGCGGGGGGGACTGAAGCTTTCTTT.

The rearrangement links TRBV5-1 to TRBJ1-1; 8 nucleotides agree with TRBD1. V shed 3 bases, J shed 3 bases, and the junction held 7 bases outside the gene matches. Germline CDR1 reads SGHRS; CDR2 reads YFSETQ. This CDR3 spans 15 amino acids. The CDR3 sequence is CASSWTGTFDTEAFF. The CDR3 DNA reads as TGCGCCAGCAGCTGGACAGGGACGTTCGACACTGAAGCTTTCTTT.

This chain joins TRBV4-2 and TRBJ2-1; 13 nucleotides agree with TRBD2. This CDR3 spans 19 amino acids. Germline CDR1 reads LGHNA; CDR2 reads YNFKEQ. V shed 1 base, J shed 7 bases, and the junction held 13 bases outside the gene matches. CDR3 amino acids: CASSQGHQGGLAGVNEQFF. The CDR3 nucleotides are TGTGCCAGCAGCCAAGGTCATCAGGGAGGACTAGCGGGAGTAAATGAGCAGTTCTTC.

The V gene is TRBV10-3, the J gene TRBJ1-4; D gene ambiguous. The length of the CDR3 is 15 residues. Germline CDR1 reads ENHRY; CDR2 reads SYGVKD. V lost 6 bases, J lost 0 bases, and 11 bases lay in between. DNA for the CDR3: TGTGCCATCAGCCAAACAGACACAACTAATGAAAAACTGTTTTTT. The encoded protein is CAISQTDTTNEKLFF.

The V call is TRBV7-2, the J call TRBJ1-2, with D tentatively TRBD1 (6 bases). The CDR3 runs to 13 residues. Trimming took off 4 bases at V and 4 bases at J, with 10 bases between the two ends. From germline, CDR1 is SGHTA and CDR2 FQGNSA. In DNA, the CDR3 is TGTGCCAGCAGCTCGAGGGGGGGCTATGGCTACACCTTC. Protein: CASSSRGGYGYTF.

This clone was observed a handful of times. The chain employs TRBV9 and TRBJ2-1; the D gene is possibly TRBD2 (5 bases). The CDR3 covers 13 residues. Trimming stripped 4 bases from V and 6 bases from J, with 11 bases between. The V gene's germline CDR1 is SGDLS and CDR2 YYNGEE. The DNA of the CDR3 is TGTGCCAGCAGCCCTCCTAGCCTCAATGAGCAGTTCTTC. The encoded protein is CASSPPSLNEQFF.

In its sample, this clone was seen many times. V gene TRBV29-1 combines with J gene TRBJ2-7; 9 bases agree with TRBD1. J lost 6 bases, V lost 8 bases, and 8 bases had no gene match. Germline lookup yields CDR1 SQVTM and CDR2 ANQGSEA. CDR3 length: 12 amino acids. CDR3 protein: CSYDRGATEQYF. CDR3 sequence (DNA): TGCAGCTATGACAGGGGGGCAACCGAGCAGTACTTC.

This clone was picked up a small number of times. Other DNA variants within this sample encode the same CDR3. This sequence joins TRBV7-2 and TRBJ2-4, with TRBD1 matching 11 bases. Germline CDR1 and CDR2: SGHTA and FQGNSA. V lost 4 bases and J lost 7; bases outside the gene matches: 6. This CDR3 region has 15 residues. The CDR3 nucleotides read TGTGCCAGCAGCTCCCCCGGGACAGGGGGGAACATTCAGTACTTC. Protein sequence: CASSSPGTGGNIQYF.

As DNA, the CDR3 is TGTGCCAGTAGTATGGCCCAGGGGACCGGGGAGCTGTTTTTT. Protein sequence: CASSMAQGTGELFF. The chain recombines TRBV19 with TRBJ2-2; possibly TRBD1 for D (6 bases). The germline V gene has CDR1 LNHDA and CDR2 SQIVND (reference sequence). The CDR3 length is 14 residues. The ends were cut back, 3 bases at V and 5 bases at J, with 10 bases in the middle.

This clone was found a few times. This chain links TRBV4-2 with TRBJ2-7, with D possibly matching TRBD2 (6 bases). CDR3 size: 18 residues. With 0 bases removed from V and 0 bases from J, the gap between germline ends came to 18 bases. Germline loops: CDR1 LGHNA, CDR2 YNFKEQ. CDR3 in DNA: TGTGCCAGCAGCCAAGATCTAGTATTGGGACTCGCCTCCTACGAGCAGTACTTC. It codes for CASSQDLVLGLASYEQYF.